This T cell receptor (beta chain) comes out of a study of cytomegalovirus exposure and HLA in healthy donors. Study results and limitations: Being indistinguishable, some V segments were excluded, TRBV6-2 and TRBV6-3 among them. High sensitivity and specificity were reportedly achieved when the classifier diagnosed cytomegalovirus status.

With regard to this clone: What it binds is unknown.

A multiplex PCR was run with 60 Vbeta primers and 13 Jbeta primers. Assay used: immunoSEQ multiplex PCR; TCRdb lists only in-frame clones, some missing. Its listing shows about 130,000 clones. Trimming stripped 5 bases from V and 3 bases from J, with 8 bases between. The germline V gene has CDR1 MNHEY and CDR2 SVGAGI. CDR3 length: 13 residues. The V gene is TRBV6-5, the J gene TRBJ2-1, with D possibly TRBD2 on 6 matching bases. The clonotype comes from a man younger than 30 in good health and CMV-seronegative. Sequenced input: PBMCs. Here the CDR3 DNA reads TGTGCCAGCAGTCTTAGCGGCTACAATGAGCAGTTCTTC. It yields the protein CASSLSGYNEQFF.